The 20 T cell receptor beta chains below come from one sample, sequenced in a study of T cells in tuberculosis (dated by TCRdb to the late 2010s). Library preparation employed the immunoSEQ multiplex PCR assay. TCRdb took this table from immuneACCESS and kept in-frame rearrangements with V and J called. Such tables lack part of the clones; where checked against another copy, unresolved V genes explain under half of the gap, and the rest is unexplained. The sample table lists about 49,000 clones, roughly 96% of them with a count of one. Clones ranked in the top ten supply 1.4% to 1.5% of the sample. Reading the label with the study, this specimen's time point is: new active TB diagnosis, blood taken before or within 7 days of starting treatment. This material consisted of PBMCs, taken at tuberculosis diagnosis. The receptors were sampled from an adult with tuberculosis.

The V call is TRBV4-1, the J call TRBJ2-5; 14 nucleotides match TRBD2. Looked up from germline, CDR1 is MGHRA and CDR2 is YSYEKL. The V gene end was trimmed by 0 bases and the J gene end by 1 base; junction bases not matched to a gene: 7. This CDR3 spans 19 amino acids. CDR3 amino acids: CASSQDMGLAGVPQETQYF. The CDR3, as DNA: TGCGCCAGCAGCCAAGATATGGGACTAGCGGGAGTACCCCAAGAGACCCAGTACTTC.

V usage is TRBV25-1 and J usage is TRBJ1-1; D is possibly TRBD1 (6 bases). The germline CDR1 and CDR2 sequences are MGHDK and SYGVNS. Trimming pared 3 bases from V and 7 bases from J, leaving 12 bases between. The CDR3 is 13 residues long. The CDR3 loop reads CASSERQASEAFF. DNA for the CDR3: TGTGCCAGCAGTGAGCGACAGGCAAGTGAAGCTTTCTTT.

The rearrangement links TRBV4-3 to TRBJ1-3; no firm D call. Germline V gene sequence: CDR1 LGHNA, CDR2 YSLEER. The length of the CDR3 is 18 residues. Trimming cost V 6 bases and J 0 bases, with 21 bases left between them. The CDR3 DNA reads TGCGCCAGCAGACAATTACACAGAAGCGGGAGCTCTGGAAACACCATATATTTT. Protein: CASRQLHRSGSSGNTIYF.

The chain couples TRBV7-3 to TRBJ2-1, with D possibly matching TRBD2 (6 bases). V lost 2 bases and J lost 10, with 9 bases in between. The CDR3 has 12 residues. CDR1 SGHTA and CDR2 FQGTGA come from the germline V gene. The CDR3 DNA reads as TGTGCCAGCAGCTTAGGAACTAGCGAGCAGTTCTTC. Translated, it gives CASSLGTSEQFF.

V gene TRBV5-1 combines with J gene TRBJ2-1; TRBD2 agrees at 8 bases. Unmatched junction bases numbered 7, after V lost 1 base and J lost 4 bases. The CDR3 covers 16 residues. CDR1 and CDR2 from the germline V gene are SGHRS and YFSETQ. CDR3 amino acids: CASSLRLAHTYNEQFF. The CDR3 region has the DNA TGCGCCAGCAGCTTGAGACTAGCGCACACATACAATGAGCAGTTCTTC. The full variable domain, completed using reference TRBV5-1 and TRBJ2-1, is KAGVTQTPRYLIKTRGQQVTLSCSPISGHRSVSWYQQTPGQGLQFLFEYFSETQRNKGNFPGRFSGRQFSNSRSEMNVSTLELGDSALYLCASSLRLAHTYNEQFFGPGTRLTVL.

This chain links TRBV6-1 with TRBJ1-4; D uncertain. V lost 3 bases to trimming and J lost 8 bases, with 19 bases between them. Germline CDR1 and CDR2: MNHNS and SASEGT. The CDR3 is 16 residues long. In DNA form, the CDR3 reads TGTGCCAGCAGTGACCCCCTCCTTGCCCACCTAGAAAAACTGTTTTTT. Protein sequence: CASSDPLLAHLEKLFF.

This chain's CDR3 is CASSAFGGDADTQYF. The CDR3 bases are TGTGCCAGTAGTGCCTTCGGGGGTGACGCAGATACGCAGTATTTT. J is TRBJ2-3 and V is TRBV19; D might be TRBD2 (6 bases). This CDR3 is 15 amino acids long. The V and J ends lost 5 bases and 4 bases respectively, with 16 bases between them. Germline V CDR1 and CDR2: LNHDA, SQIVND (reference sequence).

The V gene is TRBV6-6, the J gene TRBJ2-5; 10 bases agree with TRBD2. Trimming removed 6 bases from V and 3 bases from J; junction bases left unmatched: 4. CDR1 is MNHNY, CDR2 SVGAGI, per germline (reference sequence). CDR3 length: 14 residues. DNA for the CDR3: TGTGCCAGCAGGATGAGCGGGAGGGAAGAGACCCAGTACTTC. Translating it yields CASRMSGREETQYF.

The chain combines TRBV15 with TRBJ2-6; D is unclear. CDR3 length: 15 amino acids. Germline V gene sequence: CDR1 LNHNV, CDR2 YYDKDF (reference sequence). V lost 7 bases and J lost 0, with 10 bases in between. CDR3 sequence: CATKFTTSGANVLTF. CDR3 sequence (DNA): TGTGCCACCAAATTTACAACCTCTGGGGCCAACGTCCTGACTTTC.

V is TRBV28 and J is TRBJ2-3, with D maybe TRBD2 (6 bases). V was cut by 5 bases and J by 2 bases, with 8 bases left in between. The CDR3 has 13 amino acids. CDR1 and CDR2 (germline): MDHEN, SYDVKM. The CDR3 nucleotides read TGTGCCAGCAGTAGGGACTTCACAGATACGCAGTATTTT. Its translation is CASSRDFTDTQYF. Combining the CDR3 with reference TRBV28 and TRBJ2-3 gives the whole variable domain DVKVTQSSRYLVKRTGEKVFLECVQDMDHENMFWYRQDPGLGLRLIYFSYDVKMKEKGDIPEGYSVSREKKERFSLILESASTNQTSMYLCASSRDFTDTQYFGPGTRLTVL.

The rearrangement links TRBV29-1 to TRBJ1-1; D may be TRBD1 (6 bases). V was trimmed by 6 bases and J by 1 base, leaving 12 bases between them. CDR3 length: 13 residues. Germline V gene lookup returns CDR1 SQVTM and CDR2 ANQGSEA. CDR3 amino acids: CSVAGQPNTEAFF. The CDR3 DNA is TGCAGCGTAGCTGGACAGCCGAACACTGAAGCTTTCTTT.

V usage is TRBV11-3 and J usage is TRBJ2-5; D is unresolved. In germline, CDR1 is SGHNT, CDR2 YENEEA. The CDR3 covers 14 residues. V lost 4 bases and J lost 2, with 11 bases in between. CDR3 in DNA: TGTGCCAGCAGCTCTCCGGGTGATCAAGAGACCCAGTACTTC. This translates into CASSSPGDQETQYF.

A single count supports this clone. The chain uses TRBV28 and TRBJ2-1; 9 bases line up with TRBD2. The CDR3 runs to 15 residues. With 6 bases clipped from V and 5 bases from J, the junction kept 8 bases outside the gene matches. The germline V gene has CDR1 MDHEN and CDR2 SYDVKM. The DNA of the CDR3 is TGTGCCAGCAGCTTAGCGGGAGTGAAAAACAATGAGCAGTTCTTC. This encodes CASSLAGVKNNEQFF. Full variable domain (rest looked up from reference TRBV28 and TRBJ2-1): DVKVTQSSRYLVKRTGEKVFLECVQDMDHENMFWYRQDPGLGLRLIYFSYDVKMKEKGDIPEGYSVSREKKERFSLILESASTNQTSMYLCASSLAGVKNNEQFFGPGTRLTVL.

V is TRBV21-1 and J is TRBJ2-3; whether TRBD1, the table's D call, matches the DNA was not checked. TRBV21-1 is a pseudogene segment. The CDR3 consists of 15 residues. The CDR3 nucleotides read TGTGCCAGCAGCAAATCAGACAGAACCACAGATACGCAGTATTTT. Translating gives CASSKSDRTTDTQYF.

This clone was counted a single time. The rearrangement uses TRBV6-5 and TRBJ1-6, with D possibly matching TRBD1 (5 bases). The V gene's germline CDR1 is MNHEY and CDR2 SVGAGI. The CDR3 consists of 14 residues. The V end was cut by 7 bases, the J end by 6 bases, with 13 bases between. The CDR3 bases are TGTGCCAGCAAAATAAGGAGGGGTAATTCACCCCTCCACTTT. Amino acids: CASKIRRGNSPLHF.

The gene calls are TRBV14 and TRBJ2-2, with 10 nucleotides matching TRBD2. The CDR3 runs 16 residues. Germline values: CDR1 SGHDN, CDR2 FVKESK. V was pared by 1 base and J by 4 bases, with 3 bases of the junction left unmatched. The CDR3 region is CASSQVTSGFTGELFF. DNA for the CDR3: TGTGCCAGCAGCCAAGTGACTAGCGGGTTCACCGGGGAGCTGTTTTTT.

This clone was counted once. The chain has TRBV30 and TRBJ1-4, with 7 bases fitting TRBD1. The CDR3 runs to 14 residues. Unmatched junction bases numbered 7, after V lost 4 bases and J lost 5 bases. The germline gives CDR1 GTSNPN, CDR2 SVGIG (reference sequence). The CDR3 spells CAWTRDRVNEKLFF. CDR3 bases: TGTGCCTGGACCCGAGACAGGGTGAATGAAAAACTGTTTTTT.

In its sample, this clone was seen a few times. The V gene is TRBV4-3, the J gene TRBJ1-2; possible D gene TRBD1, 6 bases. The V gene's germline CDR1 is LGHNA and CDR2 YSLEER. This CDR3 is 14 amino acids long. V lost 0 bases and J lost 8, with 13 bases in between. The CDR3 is CASSQDNAGEGYTF. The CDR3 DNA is TGCGCCAGCAGCCAAGACAACGCAGGGGAAGGCTACACCTTC.

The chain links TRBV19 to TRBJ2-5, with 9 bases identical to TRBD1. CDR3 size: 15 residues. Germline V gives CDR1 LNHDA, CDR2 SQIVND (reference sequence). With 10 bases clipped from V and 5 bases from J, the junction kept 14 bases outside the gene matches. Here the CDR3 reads CATATGQGKVETQYF. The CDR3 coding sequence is TGTGCCACCGCTACTGGACAGGGGAAGGTTGAGACCCAGTACTTC.

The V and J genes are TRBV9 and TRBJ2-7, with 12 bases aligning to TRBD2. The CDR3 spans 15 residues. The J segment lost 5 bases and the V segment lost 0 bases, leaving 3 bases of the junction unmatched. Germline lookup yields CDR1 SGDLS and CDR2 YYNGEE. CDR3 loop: CASSVVRTSGDEQYF. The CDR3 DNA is TGTGCCAGCAGCGTAGTGAGGACTAGCGGGGACGAGCAGTACTTC.